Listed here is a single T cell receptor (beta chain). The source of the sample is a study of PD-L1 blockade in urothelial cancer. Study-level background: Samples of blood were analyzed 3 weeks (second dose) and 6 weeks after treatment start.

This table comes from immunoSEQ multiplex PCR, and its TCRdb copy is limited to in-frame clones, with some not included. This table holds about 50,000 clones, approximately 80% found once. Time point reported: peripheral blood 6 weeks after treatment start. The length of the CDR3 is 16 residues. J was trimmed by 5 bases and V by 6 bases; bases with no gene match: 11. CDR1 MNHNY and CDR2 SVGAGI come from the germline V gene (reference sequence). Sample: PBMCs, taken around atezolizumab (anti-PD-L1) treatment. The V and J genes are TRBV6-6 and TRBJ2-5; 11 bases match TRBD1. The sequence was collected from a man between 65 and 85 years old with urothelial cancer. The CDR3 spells CASRPRWTGGEETQYF. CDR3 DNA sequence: TGTGCCAGCAGGCCCCGCTGGACAGGGGGCGAGGAGACCCAGTACTTC.